This is a list of T cell receptor beta chains from one sample in a study of CD4 T cells in relation to SARS-CoV-2 and coronaviruses. These receptors' antigens are unknown. Generated by immunoSEQ multiplex PCR, the TCRdb table keeps only in-frame clones and is missing some. The repertoire has about 39,000 clones, under 85% of them found once; the top ten carry roughly 20%. Sequenced material: memory CD4+ T cells from PBMCs, cultured in vitro. These receptors all come from an adult with COVID-19. Each CDR3 is given with its conserved first and last residue. Fields, in order: J gene, D gene, clone size, V gene, CDR3 protein, CDR3 DNA. The D gene is left open where the match is weak. Clone size appears in some rows only: once, few, many, or a class for an expanded clone.

J gene: TRBJ2-1
D gene: TRBD2
clone size: .
V gene: TRBV7-8
CDR3 protein: CASSPTWTSGLDNEQFF
CDR3 DNA: TGTGCCAGCAGCCCAACCTGGACTAGCGGGCTCGACAATGAGCAGTTCTTC

J gene: TRBJ2-5
D gene: TRBD1
clone size: .
V gene: TRBV9
CDR3 protein: CASSPQTGQGQETQYF
CDR3 DNA: TGTGCCAGCAGCCCCCAAACGGGACAGGGCCAAGAGACCCAGTACTTC

J gene: TRBJ1-1
D gene: .
clone size: .
V gene: TRBV4-1
CDR3 protein: CASSRDTEAFF
CDR3 DNA: TGCGCCAGCAGCAGGGACACTGAAGCTTTCTTT

J gene: TRBJ2-3
D gene: .
clone size: .
V gene: TRBV6-5
CDR3 protein: CASRTDRRTDTQYF
CDR3 DNA: TGTGCCAGCAGAACGGACAGACGCACAGATACGCAGTATTTT

J gene: TRBJ2-7
D gene: .
clone size: .
V gene: TRBV18
CDR3 protein: CASSAQGPSSYEQYF
CDR3 DNA: TGTGCCAGCTCGGCCCAAGGCCCGAGCTCCTACGAGCAGTACTTC

J gene: TRBJ1-2
D gene: .
clone size: .
V gene: TRBV2
CDR3 protein: CASTSDGENYGYTF
CDR3 DNA: TGTGCCAGCACCTCTGACGGCGAGAACTATGGCTACACCTTC

J gene: TRBJ2-1
D gene: TRBD2
clone size: .
V gene: TRBV24-1
CDR3 protein: CATSDLPGLAGGFEQFF
CDR3 DNA: TGTGCCACCAGTGATTTGCCCGGACTAGCGGGAGGGTTTGAGCAGTTCTTC

J gene: TRBJ2-3
D gene: .
clone size: .
V gene: TRBV2
CDR3 protein: CASSESTDTQYF
CDR3 DNA: TGTGCCAGCAGTGAGAGCACAGATACGCAGTATTTT

J gene: TRBJ2-7
D gene: .
clone size: .
V gene: TRBV7-2
CDR3 protein: CASTLDLGSVYEQYF
CDR3 DNA: TGTGCCAGCACCTTGGATTTGGGATCCGTCTACGAGCAGTACTTC

J gene: TRBJ1-5
D gene: .
clone size: few
V gene: TRBV6-1
CDR3 protein: CASSPGTPRKPQHF
CDR3 DNA: TGTGCCAGCAGCCCAGGAACCCCGAGGAAGCCCCAGCATTTT

J gene: TRBJ2-3
D gene: .
clone size: .
V gene: TRBV30
CDR3 protein: CAWSVGSDTQYF
CDR3 DNA: TGTGCCTGGAGTGTCGGTTCAGATACGCAGTATTTT

J gene: TRBJ2-2
D gene: TRBD2
clone size: .
V gene: TRBV5-1
CDR3 protein: CASSPIAGANTGELFF
CDR3 DNA: TGCGCCAGCAGCCCGATAGCGGGAGCGAACACCGGGGAGCTGTTTTTT

J gene: TRBJ2-1
D gene: TRBD1
clone size: .
V gene: TRBV4-3
CDR3 protein: CASSRDRGRQQFF
CDR3 DNA: TGCGCCAGCAGCCGAGACAGGGGACGGCAGCAGTTCTTC

J gene: TRBJ2-3
D gene: .
clone size: few
V gene: TRBV27
CDR3 protein: CASSARDGSTDTQYF
CDR3 DNA: TGTGCCAGCAGTGCCCGGGACGGAAGCACAGATACGCAGTATTTT

J gene: TRBJ2-1
D gene: .
clone size: few
V gene: TRBV2
CDR3 protein: CASSFYNEQFF
CDR3 DNA: TGTGCCAGCAGTTTCTACAATGAGCAGTTCTTC

J gene: TRBJ1-6
D gene: .
clone size: .
V gene: TRBV2
CDR3 protein: CASSAYRESNSPLHF
CDR3 DNA: TGTGCCAGCAGTGCGTACCGAGAATCTAATTCACCCCTCCACTTT

J gene: TRBJ2-3
D gene: TRBD2
clone size: .
V gene: TRBV9
CDR3 protein: CASSELAGVSDTQYF
CDR3 DNA: TGTGCCAGCAGCGAACTAGCGGGAGTTTCAGATACGCAGTATTTT

J gene: TRBJ1-5
D gene: TRBD1
clone size: .
V gene: TRBV28
CDR3 protein: CASSFSRAGGQPQHF
CDR3 DNA: TGTGCCAGCAGTTTTTCCCGGGCAGGGGGCCAGCCCCAGCATTTT

J gene: TRBJ2-5
D gene: TRBD2
clone size: .
V gene: TRBV27
CDR3 protein: CASIPSGSSLPETQYF
CDR3 DNA: TGTGCCAGCATTCCCAGCGGGAGCTCCCTTCCGGAGACCCAGTACTTC

J gene: TRBJ2-1
D gene: .
clone size: .
V gene: TRBV18
CDR3 protein: CASSLAGAPEQFF
CDR3 DNA: TGTGCCAGCTCCCTCGCGGGGGCTCCTGAGCAGTTCTTC

J gene: TRBJ2-5
D gene: .
clone size: .
V gene: TRBV28
CDR3 protein: CASSKMGLLYQETQYF
CDR3 DNA: TGTGCCAGCAGTAAGATGGGACTCTTGTACCAAGAGACCCAGTACTTC

J gene: TRBJ2-2
D gene: .
clone size: few
V gene: TRBV10-2
CDR3 protein: CASSPSVNGELFF
CDR3 DNA: TGCGCCAGCAGCCCTAGTGTGAACGGGGAGCTGTTTTTT

J gene: TRBJ1-2
D gene: TRBD1
clone size: .
V gene: TRBV9
CDR3 protein: CASSGQGGGGYTF
CDR3 DNA: TGTGCCAGCAGCGGACAGGGAGGGGGTGGCTACACCTTC

J gene: TRBJ1-5
D gene: .
clone size: .
V gene: TRBV6-5
CDR3 protein: CASSRTDSNQPQHF
CDR3 DNA: TGTGCCAGCAGTCGGACAGATAGCAATCAGCCCCAGCATTTT

J gene: TRBJ2-3
D gene: .
clone size: .
V gene: TRBV7-9
CDR3 protein: CASSLRATQDTQYF
CDR3 DNA: TGTGCCAGCAGCTTACGGGCGACGCAGGATACGCAGTATTTT

J gene: TRBJ2-3
D gene: TRBD1
clone size: .
V gene: TRBV6-1
CDR3 protein: CASSQAGTATSTDTQYF
CDR3 DNA: TGTGCCAGCAGTCAAGCCGGGACAGCCACTAGCACAGATACGCAGTATTTT

J gene: TRBJ1-3
D gene: .
clone size: .
V gene: TRBV10-3
CDR3 protein: CAISAGVGNTIYF
CDR3 DNA: TGTGCCATCAGTGCAGGAGTCGGAAACACCATATATTTT

J gene: TRBJ1-1
D gene: .
clone size: few
V gene: TRBV21-1
CDR3 protein: CASSPFLTNTEAFF
CDR3 DNA: TGTGCCAGCAGCCCCTTCTTGACAAACACTGAAGCTTTCTTT

J gene: TRBJ1-6
D gene: .
clone size: .
V gene: TRBV5-1
CDR3 protein: CASSTDGSGLRAPLHF
CDR3 DNA: TGCGCCAGCAGCACGGACGGTAGTGGCCTTAGGGCACCCCTCCACTTT

J gene: TRBJ2-5
D gene: TRBD1
clone size: .
V gene: TRBV7-2
CDR3 protein: CASRLQGAIRETQYF
CDR3 DNA: TGTGCCAGCAGGTTACAGGGGGCGATACGAGAGACCCAGTACTTC

J gene: TRBJ2-7
D gene: TRBD2
clone size: .
V gene: TRBV6-5
CDR3 protein: CASSPTGGSSYEQYF
CDR3 DNA: TGTGCCAGCAGCCCGACGGGAGGGAGCTCCTACGAGCAGTACTTC

J gene: TRBJ1-2
D gene: .
clone size: few
V gene: TRBV19
CDR3 protein: CASSPRDGGYTF
CDR3 DNA: TGTGCCAGTAGTCCACGGGACGGTGGCTACACCTTC

J gene: TRBJ1-5
D gene: .
clone size: .
V gene: TRBV30
CDR3 protein: CAWSPSAGARNQPQHF
CDR3 DNA: TGTGCCTGGTCCCCTTCGGCGGGGGCGCGGAATCAGCCCCAGCATTTT

J gene: TRBJ2-3
D gene: .
clone size: .
V gene: TRBV11-2
CDR3 protein: CASSLGDTQYF
CDR3 DNA: TGTGCCAGCAGCTTAGGAGATACGCAGTATTTT

J gene: TRBJ2-1
D gene: .
clone size: .
V gene: TRBV24-1
CDR3 protein: CATSPLGGDYNEQFF
CDR3 DNA: TGTGCCACCAGTCCCCTTGGCGGGGACTACAATGAGCAGTTCTTC

J gene: TRBJ2-1
D gene: .
clone size: .
V gene: TRBV19
CDR3 protein: CASSKYSSSYNEQFF
CDR3 DNA: TGTGCCAGTAGTAAATACTCGAGCTCCTACAATGAGCAGTTCTTC

J gene: TRBJ2-3
D gene: .
clone size: .
V gene: TRBV7-8
CDR3 protein: CASSRPPRLDTDTQYF
CDR3 DNA: TGTGCCAGCAGCCGCCCGCCGAGGCTAGACACAGATACGCAGTATTTT

J gene: TRBJ2-1
D gene: TRBD2
clone size: .
V gene: TRBV7-2
CDR3 protein: CASSLSRTSGAYNEQFF
CDR3 DNA: TGTGCCAGCAGCTTGTCTAGGACTAGCGGAGCCTACAATGAGCAGTTCTTC

J gene: TRBJ2-7
D gene: TRBD1
clone size: .
V gene: TRBV19
CDR3 protein: CASNPTGDSYEQYF
CDR3 DNA: TGTGCCAGTAACCCGACAGGGGACTCCTACGAGCAGTACTTC

J gene: TRBJ2-2
D gene: TRBD2
clone size: .
V gene: TRBV4-1
CDR3 protein: CASSQGAGENTGELFF
CDR3 DNA: TGCGCCAGCAGCCAAGGAGCGGGGGAGAACACCGGGGAGCTGTTTTTT

J gene: TRBJ2-3
D gene: .
clone size: .
V gene: TRBV24-1
CDR3 protein: CATSDLFTQYF
CDR3 DNA: TGTGCCACCAGTGATTTGTTTACGCAGTATTTT

J gene: TRBJ2-2
D gene: TRBD1
clone size: .
V gene: TRBV5-6
CDR3 protein: CASSLARGLRELFF
CDR3 DNA: TGTGCCAGCAGCTTGGCCAGGGGGCTAAGGGAGCTGTTTTTT

J gene: TRBJ2-1
D gene: TRBD1
clone size: .
V gene: TRBV10-3
CDR3 protein: CAISTGTGVSGEQFF
CDR3 DNA: TGTGCCATCAGTACCGGGACAGGGGTATCAGGTGAGCAGTTCTTC

J gene: TRBJ2-5
D gene: .
clone size: .
V gene: TRBV1
CDR3 protein: CTSSQDTRAETQYF
CDR3 DNA: TGCACCAGCAGCCAAGATACGAGGGCGGAGACCCAGTACTTC

J gene: TRBJ2-7
D gene: .
clone size: few
V gene: TRBV10-1
CDR3 protein: CASSESPSREQYF
CDR3 DNA: TGCGCCAGCAGTGAGTCGCCATCTCGGGAGCAGTACTTC

J gene: TRBJ1-5
D gene: .
clone size: .
V gene: TRBV9
CDR3 protein: CASSVEGSNQPQHF
CDR3 DNA: TGTGCCAGCAGCGTAGAGGGCAGCAATCAGCCCCAGCATTTT

J gene: TRBJ1-1
D gene: TRBD1
clone size: .
V gene: TRBV11-2
CDR3 protein: CASSPRIGQAWAEAFF
CDR3 DNA: TGTGCCAGCAGCCCGAGGATAGGACAGGCCTGGGCTGAAGCTTTCTTT

J gene: TRBJ2-3
D gene: TRBD2
clone size: .
V gene: TRBV27
CDR3 protein: CASSLNGRASDTQYF
CDR3 DNA: TGTGCCAGCAGTTTAAACGGGAGGGCCTCAGATACGCAGTATTTT

J gene: TRBJ2-7
D gene: .
clone size: .
V gene: TRBV30
CDR3 protein: CAWSQDRLYEQYF
CDR3 DNA: TGTGCCTGGAGTCAGGACAGACTCTACGAGCAGTACTTC

J gene: TRBJ1-6
D gene: TRBD1
clone size: .
V gene: TRBV7-9
CDR3 protein: CASSGTGGLGSPLHF
CDR3 DNA: TGTGCCAGCAGCGGTACAGGGGGCCTAGGGTCACCCCTCCACTTT

J gene: TRBJ2-1
D gene: TRBD2
clone size: .
V gene: TRBV27
CDR3 protein: CASSGGRASKQFF
CDR3 DNA: TGTGCCAGCTCTGGGGGGAGGGCCTCCAAGCAGTTCTTC

J gene: TRBJ2-5
D gene: .
clone size: .
V gene: TRBV11-3
CDR3 protein: CASSLAEWETQYF
CDR3 DNA: TGTGCCAGCAGCTTAGCTGAATGGGAGACCCAGTACTTC